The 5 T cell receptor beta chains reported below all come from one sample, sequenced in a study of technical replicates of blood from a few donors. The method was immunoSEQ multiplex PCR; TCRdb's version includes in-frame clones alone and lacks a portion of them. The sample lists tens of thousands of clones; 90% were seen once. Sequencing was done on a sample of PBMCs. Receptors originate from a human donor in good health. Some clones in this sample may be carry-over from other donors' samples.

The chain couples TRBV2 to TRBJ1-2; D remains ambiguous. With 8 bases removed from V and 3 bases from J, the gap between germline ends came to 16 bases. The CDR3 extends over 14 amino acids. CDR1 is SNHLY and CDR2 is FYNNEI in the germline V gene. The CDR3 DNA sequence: TGTGCCAGCCCTGAAGGCAGTCAGTACTATGGCTACACCTTC. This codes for CASPEGSQYYGYTF.

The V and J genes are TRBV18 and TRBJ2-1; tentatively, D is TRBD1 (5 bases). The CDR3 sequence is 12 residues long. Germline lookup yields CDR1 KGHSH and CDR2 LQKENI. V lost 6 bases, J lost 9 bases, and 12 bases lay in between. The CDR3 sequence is CASSLAGSEQFF. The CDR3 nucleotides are TGTGCCAGCTCCCTCGCAGGGTCTGAGCAGTTCTTC.

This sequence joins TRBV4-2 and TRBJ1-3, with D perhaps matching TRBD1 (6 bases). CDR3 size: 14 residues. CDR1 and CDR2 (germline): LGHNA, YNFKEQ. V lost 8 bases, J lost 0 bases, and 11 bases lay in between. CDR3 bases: TGTGCCAGCGGCAGGGGTTTCTCTGGAAACACCATATATTTT. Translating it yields CASGRGFSGNTIYF.

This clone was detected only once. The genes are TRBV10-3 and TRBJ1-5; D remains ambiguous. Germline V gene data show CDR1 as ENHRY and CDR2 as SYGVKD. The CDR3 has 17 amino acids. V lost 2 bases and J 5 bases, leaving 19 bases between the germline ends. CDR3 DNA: TGTGCCATCAGTGAGGAATATGGGGTTGGCGGGGATCAGCCCCAGCATTTT. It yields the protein CAISEEYGVGGDQPQHF.

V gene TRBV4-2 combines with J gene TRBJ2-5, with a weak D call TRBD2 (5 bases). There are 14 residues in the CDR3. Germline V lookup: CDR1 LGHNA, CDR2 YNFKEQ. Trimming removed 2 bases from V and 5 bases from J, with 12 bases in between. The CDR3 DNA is TGTGCCAGCAGCCAACTGAGGGCCGGTGAGACCCAGTACTTC. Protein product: CASSQLRAGETQYF.